A single sample is the source of the 19 T cell receptor beta chains below, sequenced in a study of T cells after yellow fever vaccination. MiXCR, run by TCRdb on the 5' RACE reads, gives a single entry per CDR3 protein. The table lists some 550,000 distinct CDR3 sequences, 15% to 20% of them singletons. The sequenced sample was PBMCs, obtained 15 days after the yellow fever booster vaccination. These receptors were obtained from a man aged 25 to 45 who received the YFV17D yellow fever vaccine.

The chain carries TRBV18 and TRBJ2-3, with D possibly matching TRBD1 (5 bases). The V and J ends lost 4 bases and 5 bases respectively, with 13 bases between them. CDR3 length equals 14 residues. In germline, CDR1 is KGHSH, CDR2 LQKENI. The chain's CDR3 is CASSRSQGGDTQYF. For the CDR3, the DNA is TGTGCCAGCTCACGATCGCAGGGTGGAGATACGCAGTATTTT.

This clonotype was seen more than once but under ten times. The DNA of the CDR3 is TGTGCCAGCAGGTCACCCCTTAGCGGCAATGAGCAGTTCTTC. It encodes CASRSPLSGNEQFF. The genes are TRBV7-9 and TRBJ2-1; perhaps TRBD2 as D (6 bases). Trimming removed 6 bases from V and 6 bases from J, with 15 bases in between. Germline V gene sequence: CDR1 SEHNR, CDR2 FQNEAQ (reference sequence). The length of the CDR3 is 14 residues.

This clonotype was found many times. V usage is TRBV20-1 and J usage is TRBJ2-1, with 11 bases matching TRBD2. Germline V gives CDR1 DFQATT, CDR2 SNEGSKA (reference sequence). The CDR3 consists of 14 residues. V was pared by 5 bases and J by 7 bases, with 7 bases of the junction left unmatched. The CDR3 bases are TGCAGTGCTCCATTAGCGGGAGGGCGGAATGAGCAGTTCTTC. The encoded protein is CSAPLAGGRNEQFF.

In this sample, this clonotype turned up a few times. The V gene is TRBV7-2, the J gene TRBJ1-2; D not resolved. The CDR3 is made up of 11 amino acids. CDR1 is SGHTA, CDR2 FQGNSA, per germline. V lost 0 bases to trimming and J lost 8 bases, with 4 bases between them. The chain's CDR3 is CASSLAVGYTF. The CDR3 nucleotides are TGTGCCAGCAGCTTAGCGGTCGGCTACACCTTC.

The V gene is TRBV10-2, the J gene TRBJ2-1, with a tentative D call TRBD2 (6 bases). Germline CDR1 reads WSHSY; CDR2 reads SAAADI. CDR3 length equals 15 residues. Trimming removed 4 bases from V and 6 bases from J, with 16 bases in between. In DNA form, the CDR3 reads TGCGCCAGCAGTGGACTAGGGTCGAGGTCCAATGAGCAGTTCTTC. Its protein product is CASSGLGSRSNEQFF.

In the case of this clonotype: The junction shows a germline mismatch at one end, possibly a read error. The chain links TRBV5-1 to TRBJ2-5; D may be TRBD2 (5 bases). Germline CDR1 is SGHRS and CDR2 is YFSETQ. This CDR3 has 13 amino acids. The CDR3 region is CASSPGYQETQYF. CDR3 DNA: TGTGCCAGCAGCCCGGGGTACCAAGAGACCCAGTACTTC. The full variable domain, in which reference TRBV5-1 and TRBJ2-5 provide the parts outside the CDR3, is KAGVTQTPRYLIKTRGQQVTLSCSPISGHRSVSWYQQTPGQGLQFLFEYFSETQRNKGNFPGRFSGRQFSNSRSEMNVSTLELGDSALYLCASSPGYQETQYFGPGTRLLVL.

This clonotype has a handful of counts. V is TRBV14 and J is TRBJ1-4; no clear D. V was shortened by 2 bases and J by 6 bases, with 10 bases between the two germline ends. Germline loops: CDR1 SGHDN, CDR2 FVKESK. The CDR3 length is 14 residues. Here the CDR3 DNA reads TGTGCCAGCAGCCAACTACGGACGGATGAAAAACTGTTTTTT. The encoded protein is CASSQLRTDEKLFF.

The chain uses TRBV21-1 and TRBJ2-1. TRBV21-1 counts as a pseudogene. This CDR3 has 14 amino acids. The CDR3 loop reads CASNPITDNDEQFF. CDR3 bases: TGTGCCAGCAACCCCATCACGGATAACGATGAGCAGTTCTTC.

In its sample, this clonotype was seen a few times. The chain carries TRBV18 and TRBJ2-7, with a weak D call TRBD2 (5 bases). V lost 6 bases and J lost 0, with 18 bases in between. Germline CDR1 and CDR2: KGHSH and LQKENI. The CDR3 is 16 residues long. CDR3 loop: CASSQRSGVDSYEQYF. For the CDR3, the DNA is TGTGCCAGCTCTCAGCGGAGCGGCGTAGACTCCTACGAGCAGTACTTC.

The V call is TRBV6-1, the J call TRBJ2-1; 15 nucleotides match TRBD2. CDR1 MNHNS and CDR2 SASEGT come from the germline V gene. CDR3 size: 16 residues. V was pared by 5 bases and J by 7 bases, with 6 bases of the junction left unmatched. Here the CDR3 reads CASSTGTSGRSNEQFF. In nucleotides, the CDR3 is TGTGCCAGCAGTACAGGGACTAGCGGGAGGTCAAATGAGCAGTTCTTC.

This clonotype has a handful of counts. This chain connects TRBV14 to TRBJ2-1, with 10 bases that match TRBD2. The germline CDR1 and CDR2 sequences are SGHDN and FVKESK. The length of the CDR3 is 17 residues. V shed 1 base and J 4 bases; nucleotides not matched to a gene: 7. Here the CDR3 reads CASSQAVPLAGYNEQFF. CDR3 bases: TGTGCCAGCAGCCAAGCCGTTCCACTAGCGGGATACAATGAGCAGTTCTTC.

The chain is built from TRBV12-3 or TRBV12-4 and TRBJ1-5; D is ambiguous. The CDR3 length is 15 residues. V lost 5 bases and J lost 8, with 19 bases in between. For the CDR3, the DNA is TGTGCCAGCAGTCGTTCCGGGGTGTTGAGGGAGCCCCAGCATTTT. Protein: CASSRSGVLREPQHF.

The chain combines TRBV30 with TRBJ2-1; perhaps D is TRBD1 or TRBD2 (5 bases each). CDR3 size: 14 residues. Germline V gene lookup returns CDR1 GTSNPN and CDR2 SVGIG (reference sequence). V dropped 4 bases and J dropped 4 bases, with 14 bases sitting between them. CDR3 coding DNA: TGTGCCTGGATTACGGGGCTAGGATACAATGAGCAGTTCTTC. Residues: CAWITGLGYNEQFF.

This clonotype has a handful of counts. The DNA for the CDR3 is TGTGCCAGCAGTTTACTGAGTCGTGGCAATGAGCAGTTCTTC. It specifies CASSLLSRGNEQFF. The J gene is TRBJ2-1, the V gene TRBV6-2 or TRBV6-3; D remains ambiguous. Germline V gene lookup returns CDR1 MNHEY and CDR2 SVGEGT. V lost 4 bases and J lost 6, with 13 bases in between. The CDR3 sequence is 14 residues long.

This clonotype showed up just a few times. This chain uses TRBV30 with TRBJ2-3; the match to TRBD2 covers 7 bases. The germline V gene encodes CDR1 GTSNPN and CDR2 SVGIG (reference sequence). Trimming at V came to 0 bases and at J to 2 bases, leaving 17 bases not matched to a gene. This CDR3 comprises 19 residues. The CDR3 bases are TGTGCCTGGAGTGTGGGGCATTTACGCGTAGCGGGCTACACAGATACGCAGTATTTT. Protein: CAWSVGHLRVAGYTDTQYF.

There are a few counts of this clonotype. The rearrangement joins TRBV4-1 to TRBJ2-7; maybe TRBD2 (6 bases). This CDR3 spans 13 amino acids. CDR1 and CDR2 from the germline V gene are MGHRA and YSYEKL. Deletions cut 3 bases from V and 4 bases from J, with 10 bases between. In nucleotides, the CDR3 is TGCGCCAGCAGCCAGACCCGGGGGTACGAGCAGTACTTC. Protein product: CASSQTRGYEQYF.

This clonotype appeared a few times. The V gene is TRBV20-1, the J gene TRBJ2-7; a possible D gene is TRBD1 (6 bases). Trimming stripped 4 bases from V and 12 bases from J, with 16 bases between. CDR3 length equals 11 residues. The germline CDR1 and CDR2 sequences are DFQATT and SNEGSKA (reference sequence). The CDR3 DNA reads as TGCAGTGCTAAGACCACAGGGTTCAGGTACTTC. Amino acids: CSAKTTGFRYF.

The chain carries TRBV23-1 and TRBJ2-7; D gene unclear. TRBV23-1 is sorted into the ORF group, with uncertain function. Deletions cut 1 base from V and 6 bases from J, with 4 bases between. The CDR3 is 11 amino acids. The CDR3 DNA follows: TGCGCCAGCAGTCAATATGGCGAGCAGTACTTC. It specifies CASSQYGEQYF.

This clonotype came up a few times. The chain links TRBV12-3 or TRBV12-4 to TRBJ2-1, with 7 nucleotides matching TRBD2. V gave up 2 bases and J gave up 2 bases; unmatched junction bases: 6. The CDR3 is 16 residues long. Written as DNA, the CDR3 is TGTGCCAGCAGTTTATCACTCGGGACTACCTACAATGAGCAGTTCTTC. It specifies CASSLSLGTTYNEQFF.